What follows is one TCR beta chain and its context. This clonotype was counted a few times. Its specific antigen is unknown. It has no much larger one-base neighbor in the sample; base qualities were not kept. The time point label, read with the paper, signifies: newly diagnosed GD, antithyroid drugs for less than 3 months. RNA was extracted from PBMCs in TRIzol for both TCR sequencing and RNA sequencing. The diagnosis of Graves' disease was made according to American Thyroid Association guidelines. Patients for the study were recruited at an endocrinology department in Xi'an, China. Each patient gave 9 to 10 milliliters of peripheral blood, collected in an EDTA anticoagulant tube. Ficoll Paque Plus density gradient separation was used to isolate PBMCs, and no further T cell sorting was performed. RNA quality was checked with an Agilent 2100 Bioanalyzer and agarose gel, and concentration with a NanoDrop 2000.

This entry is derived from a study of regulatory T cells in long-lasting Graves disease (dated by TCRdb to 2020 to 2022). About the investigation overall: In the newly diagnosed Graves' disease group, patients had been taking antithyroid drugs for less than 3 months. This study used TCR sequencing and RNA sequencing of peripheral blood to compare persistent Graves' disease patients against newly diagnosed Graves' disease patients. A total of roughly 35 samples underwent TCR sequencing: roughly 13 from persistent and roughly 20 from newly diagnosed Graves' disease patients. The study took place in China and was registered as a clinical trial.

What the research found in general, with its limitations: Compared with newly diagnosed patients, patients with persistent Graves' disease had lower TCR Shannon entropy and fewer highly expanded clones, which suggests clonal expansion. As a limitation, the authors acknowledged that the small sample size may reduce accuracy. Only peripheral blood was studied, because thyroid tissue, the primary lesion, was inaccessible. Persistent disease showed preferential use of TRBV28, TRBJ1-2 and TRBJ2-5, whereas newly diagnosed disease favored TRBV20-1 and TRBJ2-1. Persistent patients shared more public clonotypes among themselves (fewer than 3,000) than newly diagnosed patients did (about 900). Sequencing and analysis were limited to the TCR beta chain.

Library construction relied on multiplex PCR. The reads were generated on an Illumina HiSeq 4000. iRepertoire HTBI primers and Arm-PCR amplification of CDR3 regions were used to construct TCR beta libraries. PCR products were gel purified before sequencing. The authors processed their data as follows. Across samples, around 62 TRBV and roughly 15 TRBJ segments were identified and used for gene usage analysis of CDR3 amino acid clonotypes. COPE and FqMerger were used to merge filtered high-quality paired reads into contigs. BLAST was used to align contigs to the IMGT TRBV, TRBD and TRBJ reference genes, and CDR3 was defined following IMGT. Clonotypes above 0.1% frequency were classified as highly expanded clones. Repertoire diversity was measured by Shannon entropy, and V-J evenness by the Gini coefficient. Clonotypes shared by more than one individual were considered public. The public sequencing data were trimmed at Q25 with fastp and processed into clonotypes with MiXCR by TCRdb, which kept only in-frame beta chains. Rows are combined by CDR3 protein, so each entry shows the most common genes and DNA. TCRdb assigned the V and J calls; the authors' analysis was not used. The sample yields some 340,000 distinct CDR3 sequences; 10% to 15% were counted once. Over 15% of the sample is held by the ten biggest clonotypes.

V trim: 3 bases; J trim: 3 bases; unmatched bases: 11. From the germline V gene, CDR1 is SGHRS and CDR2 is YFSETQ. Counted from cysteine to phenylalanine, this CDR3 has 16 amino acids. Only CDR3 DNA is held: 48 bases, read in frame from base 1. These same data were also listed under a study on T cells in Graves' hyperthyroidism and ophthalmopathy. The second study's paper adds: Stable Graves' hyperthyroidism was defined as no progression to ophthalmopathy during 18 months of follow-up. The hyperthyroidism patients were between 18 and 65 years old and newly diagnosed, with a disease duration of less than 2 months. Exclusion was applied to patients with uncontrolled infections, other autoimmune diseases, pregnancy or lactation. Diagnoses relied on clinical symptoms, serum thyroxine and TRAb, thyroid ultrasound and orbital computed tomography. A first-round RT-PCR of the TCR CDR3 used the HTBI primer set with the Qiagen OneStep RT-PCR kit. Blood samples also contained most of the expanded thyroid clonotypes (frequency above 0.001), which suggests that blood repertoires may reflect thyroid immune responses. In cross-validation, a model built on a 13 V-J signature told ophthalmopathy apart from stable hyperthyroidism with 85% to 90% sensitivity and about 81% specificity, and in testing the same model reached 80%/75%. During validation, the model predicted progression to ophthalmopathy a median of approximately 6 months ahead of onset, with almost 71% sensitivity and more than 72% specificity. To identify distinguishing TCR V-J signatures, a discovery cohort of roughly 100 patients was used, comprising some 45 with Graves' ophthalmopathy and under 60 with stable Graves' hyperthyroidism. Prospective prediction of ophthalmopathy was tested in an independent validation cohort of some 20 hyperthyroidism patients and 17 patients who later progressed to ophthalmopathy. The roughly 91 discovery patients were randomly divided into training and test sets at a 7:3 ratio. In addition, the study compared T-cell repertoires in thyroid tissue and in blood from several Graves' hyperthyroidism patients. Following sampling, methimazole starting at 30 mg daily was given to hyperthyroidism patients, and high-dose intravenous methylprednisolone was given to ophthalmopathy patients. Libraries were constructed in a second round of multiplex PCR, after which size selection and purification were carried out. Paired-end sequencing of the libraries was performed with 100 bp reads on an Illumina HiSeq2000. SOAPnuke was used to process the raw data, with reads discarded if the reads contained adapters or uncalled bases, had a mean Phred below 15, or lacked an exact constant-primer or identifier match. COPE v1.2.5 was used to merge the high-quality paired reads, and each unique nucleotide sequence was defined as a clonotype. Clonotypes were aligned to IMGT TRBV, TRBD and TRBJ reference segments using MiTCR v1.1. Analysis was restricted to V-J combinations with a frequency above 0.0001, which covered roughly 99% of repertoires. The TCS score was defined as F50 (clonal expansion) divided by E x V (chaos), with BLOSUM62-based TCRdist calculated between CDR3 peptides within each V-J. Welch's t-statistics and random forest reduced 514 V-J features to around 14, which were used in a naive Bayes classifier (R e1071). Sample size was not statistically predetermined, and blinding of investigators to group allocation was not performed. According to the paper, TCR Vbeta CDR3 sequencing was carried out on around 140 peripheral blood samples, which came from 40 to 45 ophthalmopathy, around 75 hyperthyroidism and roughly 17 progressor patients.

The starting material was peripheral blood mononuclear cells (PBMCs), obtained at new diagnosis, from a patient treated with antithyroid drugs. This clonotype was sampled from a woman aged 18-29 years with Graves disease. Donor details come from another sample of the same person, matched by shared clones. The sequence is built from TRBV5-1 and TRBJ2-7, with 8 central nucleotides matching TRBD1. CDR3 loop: CASSSFSADRDYEQYF. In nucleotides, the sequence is TGCGCCAGCAGCTCCTTCTCGGCGGACAGGGACTACGAGCAGTACTTC.